These T cell receptor beta chains were read from a single sample in a study of cytomegalovirus exposure and HLA in healthy donors. Sequencing was performed with immunoSEQ multiplex PCR; in TCRdb, only in-frame clones are kept and a portion is missing. The data show approximately 150,000 clones, 75% seen once. Sequenced sample: PBMCs. These receptor sequences come from a man aged 40-49 years in good health and CMV-seronegative. Each CDR3 is given with its conserved first and last residue. The D gene is left open where the match is weak. Clone size is given for some rows only: seen once, a few or many times, or a class if the clone is expanded.

TRBD1	NA	TRBV9	TRBJ1-4	TGTGCCAGCAGCGCCCCGGGACAGGGGGCACGGGCTGAAAAACTGTTTTTT	CASSAPGQGARAEKLFF
NA	NA	TRBV5-4	TRBJ1-3	TGTGCCAGCAGTTACAGCACCTCTGGAAACACCATATATTTT	CASSYSTSGNTIYF
TRBD2	NA	TRBV7-6	TRBJ2-1	TGTGCCAGCAGCTCAGGACTAGCGGCTCACAATGAGCAGTTCTTC	CASSSGLAAHNEQFF
NA	NA	TRBV7-9	TRBJ2-7	TGTGCCAGCAGCTCGACAGTTACCTACGAGCAGTACTTC	CASSSTVTYEQYF
TRBD2	once	TRBV23-1	TRBJ2-5	TGCGCCAGCGGGCTTGGGGGGGTCCAAGAGACCCAGTACTTC	CASGLGGVQETQYF
NA	NA	TRBV28	TRBJ2-3	TGTGCCAGCAGTTTATCGGGGACAGATACGCAGTATTTT	CASSLSGTDTQYF
NA	NA	TRBV7-3	TRBJ2-7	TGTGCCAACAGCATTTCCGCCGGCGGGGAGCAGTACTTC	CANSISAGGEQYF
NA	NA	TRBV9	TRBJ2-7	TGTGCCAGCAGCGTTTCCCCCACTAGATGGTACGAGCAGTACTTC	CASSVSPTRWYEQYF
NA	NA	TRBV18	TRBJ1-1	TGTGCCAGCTCACCTAGGGGGACCGAGAACACTGAAGCTTTCTTT	CASSPRGTENTEAFF
NA	NA	TRBV5-1	TRBJ2-7	TGCGCCAGCAGCTTGGGCAGTAACTACGAGCAGTACTTC	CASSLGSNYEQYF
TRBD1	NA	TRBV7-8	TRBJ1-5	TGTGCCAGCAGCTTAGCTAGGACAGGGGGCCGTCAGCCCCAGCATTTT	CASSLARTGGRQPQHF
NA	NA	TRBV5-1	TRBJ2-1	TGCGCCAGCAGCTGGGGAGTCCTGAGCAATGAGCAGTTCTTC	CASSWGVLSNEQFF
NA	NA	TRBV28	TRBJ1-1	TGTGCCAGCAGTTCGGACATAACCTACACTGAAGCTTTCTTT	CASSSDITYTEAFF
TRBD2	few	TRBV5-1	TRBJ2-1	TGCGCCAGCAGCCCGAGGACTAGCGGGGGCCCCATCTACAATGAGCAGTTCTTC	CASSPRTSGGPIYNEQFF
NA	few	TRBV7-2	TRBJ1-1	TGTGCCAGCAGCCTAACCCCGGACTACACTGAAGCTTTCTTT	CASSLTPDYTEAFF
NA	once	TRBV10-3	TRBJ1-2	TGTGCCATCACAGCGGGTAGCCTGGATGGCTACACCTTC	CAITAGSLDGYTF
TRBD1	NA	TRBV4-3	TRBJ2-1	TGCGCCAGCAGCCAAGAGGCCAGGGGGCACAATGAGCAGTTCTTC	CASSQEARGHNEQFF
NA	NA	TRBV7-2	TRBJ1-3	TGTGCCACCTCCCCCCAGGGCTCTGGAAACACCATATATTTT	CATSPQGSGNTIYF
NA	NA	TRBV5-5	TRBJ2-5	TGTGCCAGCAGGATACTAGGGACTCTCCAAGAGACCCAGTACTTC	CASRILGTLQETQYF
NA	NA	TRBV5-4	TRBJ1-2	TGTGCCAGCAGCTTGCGTCCAGGGGCACCACCCCATGGCTACACCTTC	CASSLRPGAPPHGYTF
NA	few	TRBV5-1	TRBJ2-2	TGCGCCAGCAGCTCCCAGGCCGGGAGCTTCACCGGGGAGCTGTTTTTT	CASSSQAGSFTGELFF
TRBD2	NA	TRBV9	TRBJ2-3	TGTGCCAGCAGCAAGGGACTAGCGGTGCCCACAGATACGCAGTATTTT	CASSKGLAVPTDTQYF
NA	NA	TRBV2	TRBJ1-2	TGTGCCAGCCGGGAAGGGGAGGCTCGCCGCGGCTACACCTTC	CASREGEARRGYTF
NA	once	TRBV11-1	TRBJ1-6	TGTGCCAGCAGCTTAACAGAGAGCTCCTATAATTCACCCCTCCACTTT	CASSLTESSYNSPLHF
NA	NA	TRBV6-5	TRBJ2-4	TGTGCCAGCAGCCCGGGGAACATTCAGTACTTC	CASSPGNIQYF
NA	NA	TRBV11-1	TRBJ2-7	TGTGCCAGCAGCTTAGCTGGTCTTTGGGCCTCCTACGAGCAGTACTTC	CASSLAGLWASYEQYF
TRBD1	NA	TRBV5-1	TRBJ1-5	TGCGCCAGCAGCCCCGGACAGGGTTATAGCAATCAGCCCCAGCATTTT	CASSPGQGYSNQPQHF
TRBD1	NA	TRBV29-1	TRBJ1-2	TGCAGCGTCATCCTAACAGGGGAATGGGGCTACACCTTC	CSVILTGEWGYTF
NA	NA	TRBV10-3	TRBJ2-7	TGTGCCATCAGTGAGTCGCGTGAGCAGTACTTC	CAISESREQYF
NA	NA	TRBV28	TRBJ1-5	TGTGCCAGCCACAGTCGGAGCAATCAGCCCCAGCATTTT	CASHSRSNQPQHF
TRBD1	NA	TRBV28	TRBJ1-2	TGTGCCAGCATTCCGGGGGGGCAGGGGGACCTACATGGAGGCTACACCTTC	CASIPGGQGDLHGGYTF
TRBD1	NA	TRBV5-6	TRBJ2-3	TGTGCCAGCAGCACAAACTACAGGGGGCCCGGCACAGATACGCAGTATTTT	CASSTNYRGPGTDTQYF
TRBD2	few	TRBV5-1	TRBJ2-1	TGCGCCAGCAGCTCCGGAGTTTTGGCGGGGGGAAACAATGAGCAGTTCTTC	CASSSGVLAGGNNEQFF
NA	NA	TRBV11-2	TRBJ2-5	TGTGCCAGCAGCAGCCCCCATCTAGTTGGAGAGACCCAGTACTTC	CASSSPHLVGETQYF
NA	NA	TRBV28	TRBJ1-3	TGTGCCAGCAGCAAATCGACAGCAAACGCCATATATTTT	CASSKSTANAIYF
TRBD2	NA	TRBV13	TRBJ2-5	TGTGCCAGCCAGCGGGGGCTCCAAGAGACCCAGTACTTC	CASQRGLQETQYF
NA	NA	TRBV9	TRBJ1-1	TGTGCCAGCAGCGTAGGAGGAGGGATCACTGAAGCTTTCTTT	CASSVGGGITEAFF
NA	NA	TRBV15	TRBJ1-4	TGTGCCACCAGCAGAGATTCTCCAGGAGGCGCAACTAATGAAAAACTGTTTTTT	CATSRDSPGGATNEKLFF
TRBD1	NA	TRBV18	TRBJ1-2	TGTGCCAGCTCACCGGACAGGATCTATGGCTACACCTTC	CASSPDRIYGYTF
NA	NA	TRBV6-5	TRBJ1-1	TGTGCCAGCAGTTTGGGACACAACACTGAAGCTTTCTTT	CASSLGHNTEAFF
TRBD1	few	TRBV2	TRBJ2-5	TGTGCCAGCAGTGTGGGCACAGGGGAGGAGACCCAGTACTTC	CASSVGTGEETQYF
NA	once	TRBV6-6	TRBJ2-3	TGTGCCAGCAGTCTTTTAGATACGCAGTATTTT	CASSLLDTQYF
NA	NA	TRBV7-7	TRBJ2-2	TGTGCCAGCGGTACGTCCCCGGGTAAAACCGGGGAGCTGTTTTTT	CASGTSPGKTGELFF